Listed here is a single TCR beta chain. The data belong to a study of blood T cell repertoires in COVID-19. The overall study: The study drew acute and convalescent COVID-19 samples from the United States, Italy and Spain. T cells, B-cell-depleted T cells, or PBMCs provided the cDNA or gDNA that served as material.

The length of the CDR3 is 14 residues. Germline CDR1 is MDHEN and CDR2 is SYDVKM. With V trimmed by 2 bases and J by 6 bases, 3 bases remained unmatched. Original handling: Researchers report that nucleated cell counts were estimated from reference gene primer amplification. The method was immunoSEQ multiplex PCR; TCRdb's version includes in-frame clones alone and lacks a portion of them. That table furnishes V, J and clone size, whereas the DNA furnished D and trimming. The sample contains around 30,000 clones, 87% of which appear only once. This sequence was found in a man aged 45-65 years with active or convalescent COVID-19. This rearrangement joins TRBV28 to TRBJ2-2, with TRBD2 matching 7 bases. The source material was peripheral blood. The CDR3 sequence is CASSLPTSAGELFF. The CDR3, as DNA: TGTGCCAGCAGTTTACCCACTAGCGCCGGGGAGCTGTTTTTT.